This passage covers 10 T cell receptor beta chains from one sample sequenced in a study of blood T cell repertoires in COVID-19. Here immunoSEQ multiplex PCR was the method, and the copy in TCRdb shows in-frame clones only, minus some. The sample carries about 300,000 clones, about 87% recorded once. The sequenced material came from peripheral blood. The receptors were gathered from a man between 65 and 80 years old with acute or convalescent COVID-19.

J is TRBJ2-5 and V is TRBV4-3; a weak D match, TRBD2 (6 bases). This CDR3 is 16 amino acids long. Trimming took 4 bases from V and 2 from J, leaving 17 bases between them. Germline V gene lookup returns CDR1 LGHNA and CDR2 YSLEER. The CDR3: CASSPGATPGQETQYF. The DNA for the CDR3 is TGCGCCAGCAGCCCGGGAGCGACCCCTGGGCAAGAGACCCAGTACTTC.

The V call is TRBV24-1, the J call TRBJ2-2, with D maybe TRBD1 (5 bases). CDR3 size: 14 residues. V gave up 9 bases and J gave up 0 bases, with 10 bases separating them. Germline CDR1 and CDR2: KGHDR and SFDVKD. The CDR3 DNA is TGTGCCACCCGCAGGGCGGCGAACACCGGGGAGCTGTTTTTT. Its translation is CATRRAANTGELFF.

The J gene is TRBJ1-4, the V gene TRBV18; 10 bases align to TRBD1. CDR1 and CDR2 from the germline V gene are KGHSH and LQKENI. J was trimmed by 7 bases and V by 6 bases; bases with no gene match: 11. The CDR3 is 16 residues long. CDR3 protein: CASSRGQGGQIEKLFF. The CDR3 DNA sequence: TGTGCCAGCTCCCGAGGACAGGGGGGACAAATTGAAAAACTGTTTTTT. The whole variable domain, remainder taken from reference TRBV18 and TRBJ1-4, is NAGVMQNPRHLVRRRGQEARLRCSPMKGHSHVYWYRQLPEEGLKFMVYLQKENIIDESGMPKERFSAEFPKEGPSILRIQQVVRGDSAAYFCASSRGQGGQIEKLFFGSGTQLSVL.

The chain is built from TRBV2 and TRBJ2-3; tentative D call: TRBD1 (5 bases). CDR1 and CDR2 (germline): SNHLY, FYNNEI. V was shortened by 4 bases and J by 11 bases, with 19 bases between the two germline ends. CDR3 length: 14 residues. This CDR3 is CASSGQGTNSRQYF. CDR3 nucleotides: TGTGCCAGCAGTGGTCAGGGCACGAACTCTAGGCAGTATTTT.

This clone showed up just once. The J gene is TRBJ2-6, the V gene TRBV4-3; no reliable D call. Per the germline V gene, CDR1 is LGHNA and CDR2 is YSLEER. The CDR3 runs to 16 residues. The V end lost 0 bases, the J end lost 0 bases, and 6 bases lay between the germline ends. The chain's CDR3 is CASSQDSSSGANVLTF. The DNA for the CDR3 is TGCGCCAGCAGCCAAGATAGCAGCTCTGGGGCCAACGTCCTGACTTTC.

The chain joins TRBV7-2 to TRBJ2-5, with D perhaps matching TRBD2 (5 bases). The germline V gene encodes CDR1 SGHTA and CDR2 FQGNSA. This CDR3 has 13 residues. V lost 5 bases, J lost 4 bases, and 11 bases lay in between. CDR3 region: CASSTGVGETQYF. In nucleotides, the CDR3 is TGTGCCAGCAGCACCGGGGTTGGAGAGACCCAGTACTTC.

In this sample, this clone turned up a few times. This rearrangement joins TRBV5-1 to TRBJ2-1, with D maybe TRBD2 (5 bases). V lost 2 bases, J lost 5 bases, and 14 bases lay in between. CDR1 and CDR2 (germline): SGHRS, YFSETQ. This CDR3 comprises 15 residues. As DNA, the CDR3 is TGCGCCAGCAGCTTTCTACGGACTGACGACAATGAGCAGTTCTTC. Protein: CASSFLRTDDNEQFF.

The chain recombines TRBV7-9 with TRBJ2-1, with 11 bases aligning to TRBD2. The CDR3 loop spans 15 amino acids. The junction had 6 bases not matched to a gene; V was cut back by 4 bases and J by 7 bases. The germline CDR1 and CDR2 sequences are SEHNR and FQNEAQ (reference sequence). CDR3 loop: CASSSLAGVGNEQFF. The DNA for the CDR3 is TGTGCCAGCAGCTCACTAGCGGGGGTCGGAAATGAGCAGTTCTTC.

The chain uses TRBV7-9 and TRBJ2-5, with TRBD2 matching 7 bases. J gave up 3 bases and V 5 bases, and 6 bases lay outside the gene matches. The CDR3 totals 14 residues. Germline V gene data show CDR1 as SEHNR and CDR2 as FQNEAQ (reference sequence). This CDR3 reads CASSRGLGKETQYF. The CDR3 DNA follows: TGTGCCAGCAGCCGCGGACTAGGCAAAGAGACCCAGTACTTC.

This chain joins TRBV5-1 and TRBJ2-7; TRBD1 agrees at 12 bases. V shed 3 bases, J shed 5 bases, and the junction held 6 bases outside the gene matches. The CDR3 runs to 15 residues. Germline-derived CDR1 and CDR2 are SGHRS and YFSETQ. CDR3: CASSSTGTGGNEQYF. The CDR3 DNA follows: TGCGCCAGCAGCTCCACCGGGACAGGGGGCAACGAGCAGTACTTC.